A single sample is the source of the 13 T cell receptor beta chains below, sequenced in a study of neoadjuvant anti-PD-1 for oral cavity cancer. The time point was: after neoadjuvant nivolumab, at surgical resection. The data were produced by immunoSEQ multiplex PCR, yet TCRdb's version contains in-frame clones alone and is incomplete. Counted here are about 25,000 clones, less than 35% occurring once; the ten biggest clones make up around 15%. Material: tumor tissue, obtained after nivolumab (anti-PD-1) treatment. The receptor set was obtained from a person aged 40 to 85 with oral cavity squamous cell carcinoma.

This sequence joins TRBV5-3 and TRBJ1-2, with no clear D. Being an ORF, TRBV5-3 has a function that is uncertain. V dropped 5 bases and J dropped 4 bases, with 18 bases sitting between them. This CDR3 region has 15 residues. The CDR3 bases are TGTGCCAGAAGTGTAAGTCGAGAGTGGCGCTATGGCTACACCTTC. Amino acids: CARSVSREWRYGYTF.

This clone was seen many times. The CDR3 nucleotides read TGTGCCAGCAGTCGACAGGGAGGGGGTAACTATGGCTACACCTTC. Its protein is CASSRQGGGNYGYTF. J is TRBJ1-2 and V is TRBV6-5; the match to TRBD1 covers 7 bases. The CDR3 extends over 15 amino acids. Trimming took 5 bases from V and 1 from J; bases not matched to a gene: 7. Germline assignment: CDR1 MNHEY and CDR2 SVGAGI.

This chain links TRBV11-1 with TRBJ2-2, with 9 bases aligning to TRBD1. The germline V gene has CDR1 SGHAT and CDR2 FQDESV (reference sequence). The CDR3 covers 16 residues. J gave up 2 bases and V 2 bases, and 3 bases lay outside the gene matches. CDR3 in amino acids: CASSLYRGHNTGELFF. The CDR3 DNA is TGTGCCAGCAGCTTATACAGGGGGCATAACACCGGGGAGCTGTTTTTT.

As regards this clone: Different DNA sequences within this sample yield the same CDR3. Written as DNA, the CDR3 is TGCGCCAGCAGCTTGAGGGCAGGGGTGGGCAATGAGCAGTTCTTC. This gives the protein CASSLRAGVGNEQFF. The chain is built from TRBV5-1 and TRBJ2-1, with a weak D call TRBD1 (6 bases). The CDR3 loop spans 15 amino acids. From germline, CDR1 is SGHRS and CDR2 YFSETQ. V lost 1 base and J 6 bases, leaving 14 bases between the germline ends.

The chain links TRBV4-1 to TRBJ1-2; perhaps TRBD1 as D (5 bases). Germline V gene data show CDR1 as MGHRA and CDR2 as YSYEKL. V lost 2 bases and J 6 bases, leaving 13 bases between the germline ends. This CDR3 contains 14 residues. The CDR3 DNA follows: TGCGCCAGCAGCCAACTTGGGGGACTCGATGGCTACACCTTC. Translation gives CASSQLGGLDGYTF.

This clone has ten or more counts. This chain uses TRBV14 with TRBJ1-1; D gene unclear. Trimming took off 1 base at V and 0 bases at J, with 12 bases between the two ends. There are 16 residues in the CDR3. The germline CDR1 and CDR2 sequences are SGHDN and FVKESK. CDR3: CASSQGWGAMNTEAFF. CDR3 in DNA: TGTGCCAGCAGCCAAGGGTGGGGTGCGATGAACACTGAAGCTTTCTTT.

The chain combines TRBV5-1 with TRBJ1-4; 9 bases match TRBD1. CDR1 is SGHRS, CDR2 YFSETQ, per germline. The CDR3 extends over 14 amino acids. With V trimmed by 8 bases and J by 2 bases, 4 bases remained unmatched. The CDR3 sequence: CASTGGATNEKLFF. In DNA, the CDR3 is TGCGCCAGTACAGGGGGCGCGACTAATGAAAAACTGTTTTTT.

This clone was detected only a few times. The chain recombines TRBV10-3 with TRBJ2-3; TRBD2 is a possible D gene (5 bases). The CDR3 runs 12 residues. V was shortened by 6 bases and J by 4 bases, with 8 bases between the two germline ends. Germline assignment: CDR1 ENHRY and CDR2 SYGVKD. CDR3 DNA: TGTGCCATCAGCGAGGGAGCAGATACGCAGTATTTT. Translation gives CAISEGADTQYF.

This clone was observed a handful of times. The chain combines TRBV7-9 with TRBJ1-6; 7 bases agree with TRBD1. The CDR3 spans 15 residues. The J segment lost 5 bases and the V segment lost 2 bases, leaving 3 bases of the junction unmatched. The germline V gene encodes CDR1 SEHNR and CDR2 FQNEAQ (reference sequence). The CDR3 DNA reads as TGTGCCAGCAGCTTACACAGGGGAGATAATTCACCCCTCCACTTT. Translated, it gives CASSLHRGDNSPLHF.

The CDR3 sequence is CASTYSGGYGYTF. CDR3 nucleotides: TGTGCCAGCACATACAGTGGGGGGTATGGCTACACCTTC. The rearrangement joins TRBV2 to TRBJ1-2, with D maybe TRBD1 (5 bases). CDR3 length: 13 residues. The V and J ends lost 7 bases and 5 bases respectively, with 14 bases between them. Germline CDR1 SNHLY, CDR2 FYNNEI.

The rearrangement links TRBV7-2 to TRBJ2-1, with TRBD1 matching 7 bases. The CDR3 contains 14 residues. Germline CDR1 SGHTA, CDR2 FQGNSA. Trimming cost V 5 bases and J 2 bases; bases outside gene matches: 3. This chain's CDR3 is CASSLGTAYNEQFF. The DNA of the CDR3 is TGTGCCAGCAGCCTAGGGACAGCCTACAATGAGCAGTTCTTC.

This clone was counted many times. The rearrangement links TRBV9 to TRBJ1-1; D remains ambiguous. V was trimmed by 0 bases and J by 1 base, leaving 13 bases between them. Germline V gives CDR1 SGDLS, CDR2 YYNGEE. The CDR3 is made up of 16 amino acids. In nucleotides, the CDR3 is TGTGCCAGCAGCGTAGGGCCTGTTGGTGGGAACACTGAAGCTTTCTTT. Protein sequence: CASSVGPVGGNTEAFF.

V is TRBV6-5 and J is TRBJ2-7; possible D gene TRBD1, 6 bases. Germline lookup yields CDR1 MNHEY and CDR2 SVGAGI. The CDR3 has 15 amino acids. Trimming stripped 6 bases from V and 2 bases from J, with 17 bases between. The chain's CDR3 is CASRPFTGTAYEQYF. CDR3 nucleotide sequence: TGTGCCAGCAGACCGTTTACAGGGACGGCCTACGAGCAGTACTTC.